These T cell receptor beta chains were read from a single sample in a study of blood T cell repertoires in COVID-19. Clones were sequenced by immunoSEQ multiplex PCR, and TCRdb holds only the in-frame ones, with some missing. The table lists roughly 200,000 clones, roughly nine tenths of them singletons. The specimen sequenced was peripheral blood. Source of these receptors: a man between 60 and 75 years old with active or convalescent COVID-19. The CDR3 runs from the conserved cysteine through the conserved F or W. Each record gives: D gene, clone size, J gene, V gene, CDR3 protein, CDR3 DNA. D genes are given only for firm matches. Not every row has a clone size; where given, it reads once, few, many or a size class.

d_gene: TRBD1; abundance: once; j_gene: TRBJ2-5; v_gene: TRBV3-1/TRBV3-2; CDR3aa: CASSRGQATGEETQYF; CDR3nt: TGTGCCAGCAGCCGCGGACAGGCCACAGGGGAAGAGACCCAGTACTTC
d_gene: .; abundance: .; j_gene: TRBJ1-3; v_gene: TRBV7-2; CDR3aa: CASSSHLGRSSGNTIYF; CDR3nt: TGTGCCAGCAGCTCCCATTTAGGCCGGAGCTCTGGAAACACCATATATTTT
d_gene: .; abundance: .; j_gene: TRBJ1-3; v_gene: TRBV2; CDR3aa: CASMSGNSGNTIYF; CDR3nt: TGTGCCAGCATGTCGGGGAATAGTGGAAACACCATATATTTT
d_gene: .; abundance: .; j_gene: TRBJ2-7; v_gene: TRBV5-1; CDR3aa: CASSSGQYLPSSYEQYF; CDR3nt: TGCGCCAGCAGCTCTGGACAGTATCTACCCAGCTCCTACGAGCAGTACTTC
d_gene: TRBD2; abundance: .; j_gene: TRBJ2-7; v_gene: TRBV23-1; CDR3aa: CASSHPRGEGGLRGVLFPYEQYF; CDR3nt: TGCGCCAGCAGTCACCCGAGGGGAGAGGGAGGGCTTCGTGGCGTCTTATTCCCCTACGAGCAGTACTTC
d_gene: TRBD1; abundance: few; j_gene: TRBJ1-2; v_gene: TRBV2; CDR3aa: CASSADRDYGYTF; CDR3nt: TGTGCCAGCAGTGCAGACAGGGACTATGGCTACACCTTC
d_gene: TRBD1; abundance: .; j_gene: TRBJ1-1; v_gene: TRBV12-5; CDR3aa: CASGLGQGNTEAFF; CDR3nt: TGTGCTAGTGGTCTGGGACAGGGGAACACTGAAGCTTTCTTT
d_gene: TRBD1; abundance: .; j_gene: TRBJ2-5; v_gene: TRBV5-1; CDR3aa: CASSPLTGQGGETQYF; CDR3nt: TGCGCCAGCAGCCCCCTGACTGGACAGGGTGGAGAGACCCAGTACTTC
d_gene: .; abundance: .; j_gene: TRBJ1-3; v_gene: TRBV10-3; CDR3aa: CAISDGGREDTIYF; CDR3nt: TGTGCCATCAGTGACGGGGGGCGCGAGGACACCATATATTTT
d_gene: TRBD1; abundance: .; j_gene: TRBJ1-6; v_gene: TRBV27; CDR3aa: CASSPISPDRASPLHF; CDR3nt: TGTGCCAGCAGTCCAATCTCCCCTGACAGGGCTTCACCCCTCCACTTT
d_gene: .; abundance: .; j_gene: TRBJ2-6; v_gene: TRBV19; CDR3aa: CASSPEGIGRPGANVLTF; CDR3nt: TGTGCCAGTAGCCCGGAGGGGATCGGGCGCCCGGGGGCCAACGTCCTGACTTTC
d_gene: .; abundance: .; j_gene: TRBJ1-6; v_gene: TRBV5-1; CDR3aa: CASSLAATEYSPLHF; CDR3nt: TGCGCCAGCAGCTTGGCAGCGACGGAATATTCACCCCTCCACTTT
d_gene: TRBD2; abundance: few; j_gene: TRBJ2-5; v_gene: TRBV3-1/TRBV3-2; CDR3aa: CASSPTSGGGLVYF; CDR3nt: TGTGCCAGCAGCCCGACTAGCGGGGGGGGCCTGGTATACTTC
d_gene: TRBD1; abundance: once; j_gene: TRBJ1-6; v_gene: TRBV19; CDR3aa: CASRQNRGDSPLHF; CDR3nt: TGTGCCAGTAGACAGAACAGGGGAGATTCACCCCTCCACTTT
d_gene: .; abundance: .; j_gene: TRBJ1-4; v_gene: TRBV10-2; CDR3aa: CASRRGTANEKLFF; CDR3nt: TGCGCCAGCAGGAGGGGGACGGCTAATGAAAAACTGTTTTTT
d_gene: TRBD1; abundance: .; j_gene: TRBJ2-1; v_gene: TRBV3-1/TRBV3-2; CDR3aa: CASREDRGGNEQFF; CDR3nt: TGTGCCAGCAGAGAGGACAGGGGGGGCAATGAGCAGTTCTTC
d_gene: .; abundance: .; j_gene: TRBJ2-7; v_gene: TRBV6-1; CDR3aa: CASSDLNGQYF; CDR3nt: TGTGCCAGCAGTGACCTCAACGGGCAGTACTTC
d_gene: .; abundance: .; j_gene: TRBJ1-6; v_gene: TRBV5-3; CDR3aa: CARSISAPLHF; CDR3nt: TGTGCCAGAAGCATCTCCGCACCCCTCCACTTT
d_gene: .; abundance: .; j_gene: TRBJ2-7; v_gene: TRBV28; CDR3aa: CASSPLGDLASDEQYF; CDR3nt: TGTGCCAGCAGTCCCCTCGGGGATCTGGCCTCCGACGAGCAGTACTTC
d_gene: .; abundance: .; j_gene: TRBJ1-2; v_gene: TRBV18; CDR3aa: CASSPSRSQGKGYTF; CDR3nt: TGTGCCAGCTCACCATCTAGGAGCCAGGGGAAGGGCTACACCTTC
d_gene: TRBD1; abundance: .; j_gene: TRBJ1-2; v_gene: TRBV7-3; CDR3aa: CASSSKITGENYGYTF; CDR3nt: TGTGCCAGCAGCTCCAAAATAACAGGGGAAAACTATGGCTACACCTTC
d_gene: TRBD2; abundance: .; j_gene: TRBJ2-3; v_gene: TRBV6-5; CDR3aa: CASTPGGEGDTQYF; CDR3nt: TGTGCCAGCACCCCGGGGGGGGAGGGGGATACGCAGTATTTT
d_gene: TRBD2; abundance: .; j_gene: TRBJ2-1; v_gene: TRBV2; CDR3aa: CASSLELAGSYNEQFF; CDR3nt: TGTGCCAGCAGTCTTGAACTAGCGGGGTCCTACAATGAGCAGTTCTTC
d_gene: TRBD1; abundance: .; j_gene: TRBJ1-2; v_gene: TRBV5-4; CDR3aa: CASRYSGGGYGYTF; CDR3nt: TGTGCCAGCAGATACTCAGGGGGCGGCTATGGCTACACCTTC
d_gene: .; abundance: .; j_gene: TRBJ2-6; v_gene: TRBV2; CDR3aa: CASTYSGANVLTF; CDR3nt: TGTGCCAGTACCTACTCTGGGGCCAACGTCCTGACTTTC
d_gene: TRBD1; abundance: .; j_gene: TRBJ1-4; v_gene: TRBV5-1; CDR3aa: CASSLASGGEEKLFF; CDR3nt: TGCGCCAGCAGCTTGGCGTCAGGGGGCGAAGAAAAACTGTTTTTT
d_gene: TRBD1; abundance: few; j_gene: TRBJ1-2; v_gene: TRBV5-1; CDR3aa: CASSRDRGALGYTF; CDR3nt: TGCGCCAGCAGCCGTGACAGGGGCGCCCTCGGCTACACCTTC
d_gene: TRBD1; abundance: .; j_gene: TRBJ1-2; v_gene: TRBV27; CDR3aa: CASSWAGTGGSWGYTF; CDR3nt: TGTGCCAGCAGTTGGGCCGGGACAGGGGGCTCTTGGGGCTACACCTTC
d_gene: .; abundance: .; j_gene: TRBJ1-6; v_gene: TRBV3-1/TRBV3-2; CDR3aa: CASSQRGGGPNSPLHF; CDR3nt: TGTGCCAGCAGCCAGAGAGGGGGGGGTCCTAATTCACCCCTCCACTTT
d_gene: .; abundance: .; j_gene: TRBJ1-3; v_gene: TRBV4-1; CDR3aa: CASSHPLRDSGNTIYF; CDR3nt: TGCGCCAGCAGCCACCCCCTGCGGGACTCTGGAAACACCATATATTTT
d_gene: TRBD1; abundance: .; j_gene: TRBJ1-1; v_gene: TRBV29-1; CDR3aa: CSAFRTGGTEAFF; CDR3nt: TGCAGCGCCTTTAGGACAGGGGGCACTGAAGCTTTCTTT
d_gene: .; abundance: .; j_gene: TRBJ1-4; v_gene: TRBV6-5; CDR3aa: CASSYVGQGSRKLFF; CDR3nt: TGTGCCAGCAGTTACGTAGGGCAGGGCTCTAGAAAACTGTTTTTT
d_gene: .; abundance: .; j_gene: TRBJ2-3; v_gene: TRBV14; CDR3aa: CASSQQSGFTDTQYF; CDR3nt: TGTGCCAGCAGCCAGCAATCCGGGTTCACAGATACGCAGTATTTT
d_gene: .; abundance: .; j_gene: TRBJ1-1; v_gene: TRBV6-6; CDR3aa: CASSRPEGAEAFF; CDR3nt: TGTGCCAGCAGTCGACCCGAAGGGGCTGAAGCTTTCTTT
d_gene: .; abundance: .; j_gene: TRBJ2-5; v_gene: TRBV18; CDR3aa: CASSPPNSGETQYF; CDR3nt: TGTGCCAGCTCACCACCGAATAGTGGAGAGACCCAGTACTTC
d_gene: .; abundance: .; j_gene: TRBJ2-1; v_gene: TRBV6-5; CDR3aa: CAASSGRNEQFF; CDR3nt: TGTGCCGCCTCCTCCGGTCGTAATGAGCAGTTCTTC
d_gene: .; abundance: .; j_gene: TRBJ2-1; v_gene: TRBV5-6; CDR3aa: CASSLAGTYNEQFF; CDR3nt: TGTGCCAGCAGCTTGGCAGGGACATACAATGAGCAGTTCTTC
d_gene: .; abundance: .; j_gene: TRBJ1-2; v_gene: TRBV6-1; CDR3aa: CASSDRVGYTF; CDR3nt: TGTGCCAGCAGTGACAGGGTCGGCTACACCTTC
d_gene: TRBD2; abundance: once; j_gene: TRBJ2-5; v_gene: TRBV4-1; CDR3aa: CASSHKPSGGKETQYF; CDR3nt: TGCGCCAGCAGCCATAAGCCTAGCGGGGGCAAAGAGACCCAGTACTTC
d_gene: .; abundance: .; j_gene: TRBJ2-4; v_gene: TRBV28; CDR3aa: CASSLGGDSKNIQYF; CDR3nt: TGTGCCAGCAGTTTAGGTGGGGACTCCAAAAACATTCAGTACTTC
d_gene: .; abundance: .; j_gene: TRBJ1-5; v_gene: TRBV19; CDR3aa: CASRSQGLGNQPQHF; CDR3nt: TGTGCCAGTAGAAGCCAGGGCTTGGGCAATCAGCCCCAGCATTTT
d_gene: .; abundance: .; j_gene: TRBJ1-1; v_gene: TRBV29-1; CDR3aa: CSVEDWGAEAFF; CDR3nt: TGCAGCGTTGAAGACTGGGGGGCTGAAGCTTTCTTT
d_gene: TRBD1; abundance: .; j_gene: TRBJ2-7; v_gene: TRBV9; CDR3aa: CASSTRTGTGEQYF; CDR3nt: TGTGCCAGCAGCACTCGGACAGGGACGGGCGAGCAGTACTTC
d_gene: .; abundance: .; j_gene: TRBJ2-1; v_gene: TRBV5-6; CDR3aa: CASSQGQTVYNEQFF; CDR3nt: TGTGCCAGCAGCCAGGGACAAACGGTCTACAATGAGCAGTTCTTC
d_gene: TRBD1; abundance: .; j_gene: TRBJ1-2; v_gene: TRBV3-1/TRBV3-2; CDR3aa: CASSQTGTGSYGYTF; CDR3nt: TGTGCCAGCAGCCAAACCGGGACAGGGAGCTATGGCTACACCTTC
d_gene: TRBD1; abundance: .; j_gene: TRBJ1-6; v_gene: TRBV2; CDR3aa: CASTMDRALHF; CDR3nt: TGTGCCAGCACCATGGACAGGGCTCTCCACTTT
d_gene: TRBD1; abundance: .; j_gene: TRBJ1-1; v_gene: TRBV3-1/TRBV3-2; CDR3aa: CASSHAGQGAKAFF; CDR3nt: TGTGCCAGCAGCCACGCGGGACAGGGGGCGAAAGCTTTCTTT
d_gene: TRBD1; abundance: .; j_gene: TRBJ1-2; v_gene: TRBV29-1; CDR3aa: CSVRTGTLFDF; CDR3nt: TGCAGCGTGCGGACAGGGACACTATTTGACTTC
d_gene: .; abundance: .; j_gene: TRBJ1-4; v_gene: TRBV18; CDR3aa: CASSPTTVPELFF; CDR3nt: TGTGCCAGCTCACCCACGACAGTCCCGGAACTGTTTTTT